The 15 T cell receptor beta chains presented below share a single source sample, sequenced in a study of cytomegalovirus exposure and HLA in healthy donors. The data were produced by immunoSEQ multiplex PCR, yet TCRdb's version contains in-frame clones alone and is incomplete. The repertoire holds 200,000 to 250,000 clones, with 85% to 90% as singletons. The sample consisted of PBMCs. Receptors were obtained from a man between 18 and 35 years old in good health and CMV-seronegative.

The chain uses TRBV30 and TRBJ2-4; possibly TRBD2 for D (5 bases). V lost 5 bases to trimming and J lost 1 base, with 21 bases between them. The germline V gene has CDR1 GTSNPN and CDR2 SVGIG (reference sequence). This CDR3 contains 17 residues. Here the CDR3 reads CAWGRLTSVLAKNIQYF. The CDR3 bases are TGTGCCTGGGGGCGCCTAACTAGTGTTCTCGCCAAAAACATTCAGTACTTC.

This clone was detected once. The chain has TRBV2 and TRBJ2-1; D remains unclear. With 6 bases removed from V and 5 bases from J, the gap between germline ends came to 14 bases. The germline gives CDR1 SNHLY, CDR2 FYNNEI. This CDR3 is built from 14 residues. The CDR3, as DNA: TGTGCCAGCAGCCTCGAGAGATTGGACAATGAGCAGTTCTTC. Amino acids: CASSLERLDNEQFF.

This chain uses TRBV7-9 with TRBJ1-6, with a weak D call TRBD1 (5 bases). Trimming took 1 base from V and 7 from J, leaving 11 bases between them. The CDR3 covers 15 residues. Germline CDR1 reads SEHNR; CDR2 reads FQNEAQ (reference sequence). CDR3 region: CASSLGAGLNSPLHF. The CDR3 DNA follows: TGTGCCAGCAGCTTAGGGGCAGGGCTCAATTCACCCCTCCACTTT.

The chain employs TRBV7-8 and TRBJ2-7; 11 bases map to TRBD2. The CDR3 runs 17 residues. Germline V gene data show CDR1 as SGHVS and CDR2 as FQNEAQ. With V trimmed by 3 bases and J by 0 bases, 7 bases remained unmatched. CDR3 sequence: CASSFGLAGISSYEQYF. The CDR3 coding sequence is TGTGCCAGCAGCTTCGGACTAGCGGGTATAAGCTCCTACGAGCAGTACTTC. Looking up the rest from reference TRBV7-8 and TRBJ2-7 gives the full variable domain: GAGVSQSPRYKVAKRGQDVALRCDPISGHVSLFWYQQALGQGPEFLTYFQNEAQLDKSGLPSDRFFAERPEGSVSTLKIQRTQQEDSAVYLCASSFGLAGISSYEQYFGPGTRLTVT.

The chain links TRBV7-9 to TRBJ2-2; 14 bases agree with TRBD2. The trim removed 5 bases at V and 5 bases at J, leaving 7 bases unmatched. Germline V gene sequence: CDR1 SEHNR, CDR2 FQNEAQ (reference sequence). The length of the CDR3 is 17 residues. DNA for the CDR3: TGTGCCAGCAGCCCCGGGACTAGCGGGAGTTTTACCGGGGAGCTGTTTTTT. Residues: CASSPGTSGSFTGELFF.

The chain uses TRBV28 and TRBJ2-7; D is perhaps TRBD1 (6 bases). Looked up from germline, CDR1 is MDHEN and CDR2 is SYDVKM. The CDR3 runs 13 residues. Trimming took off 5 bases at V and 7 bases at J, with 15 bases between the two ends. As DNA, the CDR3 is TGTGCCAGCAGTCCCGGGACAAGCCGTGAGCAGTACTTC. Its translation: CASSPGTSREQYF.

CDR3 sequence: CASSWARPTNYGYTF. CDR3 nucleotide sequence: TGTGCCAGCAGCTGGGCGAGACCTACTAACTATGGCTACACCTTC. The chain joins TRBV7-2 to TRBJ1-2; no firm D call. Germline V gives CDR1 SGHTA, CDR2 FQGNSA. V lost 4 bases and J lost 0, with 12 bases in between. This CDR3 comprises 15 residues.

CDR3 sequence: CASSAGRGLGQPQHF. In nucleotides, the CDR3 is TGTGCCAGTAGCGCAGGTAGGGGTCTGGGTCAGCCCCAGCATTTT. This chain joins TRBV19 and TRBJ1-5, with D perhaps matching TRBD1 (5 bases). The germline V gene encodes CDR1 LNHDA and CDR2 SQIVND (reference sequence). V was clipped by 6 bases and J by 6 bases, with 18 bases between them. This CDR3 spans 15 amino acids.

The chain joins TRBV7-9 to TRBJ2-1; D is possibly TRBD1 (5 bases). The germline V and J ends were trimmed by 2 bases and 7 bases, with 9 bases remaining between them. The CDR3 has 13 residues. Per the germline V gene, CDR1 is SEHNR and CDR2 is FQNEAQ (reference sequence). This CDR3 is CASSLQGRNEQFF. DNA for the CDR3: TGTGCCAGCAGCTTACAGGGTAGGAATGAGCAGTTCTTC.

The sample holds one count of this clone. The V and J genes are TRBV5-1 and TRBJ2-3; TRBD1 might be the D (5 bases). Trimming removed 4 bases from V and 1 base from J, with 10 bases in between. Germline V gene data show CDR1 as SGHRS and CDR2 as YFSETQ. The CDR3 contains 14 residues. This CDR3 reads CASSPGPRTDTQYF. The CDR3 DNA follows: TGCGCCAGCAGCCCAGGGCCACGCACAGATACGCAGTATTTT.

The chain employs TRBV5-1 and TRBJ2-1; 8 bases align to TRBD2. The CDR3 has 15 amino acids. Germline V gene data show CDR1 as SGHRS and CDR2 as YFSETQ. Germline trimming cut 2 bases from V and 2 bases from J; bases unmatched to any gene: 3. CDR3 coding DNA: TGCGCCAGCAGCTTAAGCGGGGGTCCCTACAATGAGCAGTTCTTC. Protein: CASSLSGGPYNEQFF. The entire variable domain, with the rest obtained from reference TRBV5-1 and TRBJ2-1, is as follows: KAGVTQTPRYLIKTRGQQVTLSCSPISGHRSVSWYQQTPGQGLQFLFEYFSETQRNKGNFPGRFSGRQFSNSRSEMNVSTLELGDSALYLCASSLSGGPYNEQFFGPGTRLTVL.

The chain uses TRBV7-2 and TRBJ2-7; maybe TRBD2 (6 bases). This CDR3 is built from 15 residues. Per the germline V gene, CDR1 is SGHTA and CDR2 is FQGNSA. V gave up 6 bases and J gave up 2 bases, with 17 bases separating them. CDR3 protein: CASSQKPGETYEQYF. CDR3 nucleotide sequence: TGTGCCAGCAGTCAGAAACCGGGAGAAACCTACGAGCAGTACTTC.

The rearrangement links TRBV28 to TRBJ1-4; D is uncertain. The CDR3 contains 13 residues. Germline assignment: CDR1 MDHEN and CDR2 SYDVKM. V was trimmed by 5 bases and J by 5 bases, leaving 9 bases between them. The CDR3 region has the DNA TGTGCCAGCAGTCAGGTAGCGAATGAAAAACTGTTTTTT. Translation gives CASSQVANEKLFF.

The V gene is TRBV18, the J gene TRBJ2-3; no reliable D call. This CDR3 spans 18 amino acids. V shed 5 bases and J shed 0 bases, with 21 bases lying between them. Germline V gene sequence: CDR1 KGHSH, CDR2 LQKENI. The DNA of the CDR3 is TGTGCCAGCTCATTCTTCGACACCGATTCGGTGAGCACAGATACGCAGTATTTT. Amino acid sequence: CASSFFDTDSVSTDTQYF.

The CDR3 DNA sequence: TGCGCCAGCGGTAGACTTGCCTACGAGCAGTACTTC. Residues: CASGRLAYEQYF. This chain uses TRBV10-2 with TRBJ2-7; D remains ambiguous. V was cut by 8 bases and J by 2 bases, with 10 bases left in between. This CDR3 has 12 residues. Per the germline V gene, CDR1 is WSHSY and CDR2 is SAAADI.